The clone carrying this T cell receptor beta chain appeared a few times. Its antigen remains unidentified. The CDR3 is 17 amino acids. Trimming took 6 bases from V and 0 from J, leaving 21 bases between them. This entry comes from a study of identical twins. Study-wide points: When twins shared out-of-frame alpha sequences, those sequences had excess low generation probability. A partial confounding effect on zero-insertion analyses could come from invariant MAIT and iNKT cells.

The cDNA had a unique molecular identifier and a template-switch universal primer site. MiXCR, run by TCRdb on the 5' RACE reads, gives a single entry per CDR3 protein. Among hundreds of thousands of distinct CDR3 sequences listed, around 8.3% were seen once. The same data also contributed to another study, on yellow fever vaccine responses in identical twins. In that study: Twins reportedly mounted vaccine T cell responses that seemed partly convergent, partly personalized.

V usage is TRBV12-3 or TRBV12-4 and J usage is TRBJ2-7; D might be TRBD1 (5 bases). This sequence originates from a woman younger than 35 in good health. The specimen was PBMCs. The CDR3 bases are TGTGCCAGCAGCCCTATGTTAGGGGAAACGAGCTCCTACGAGCAGTACTTC. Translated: CASSPMLGETSSYEQYF.